A single sample is the source of the 3 T cell receptor beta chains below, sequenced in a study of blood T cell repertoires in COVID-19 (TCRdb year 2020). Library method: the immunoSEQ multiplex PCR assay. Here the immuneACCESS table is served through TCRdb, limited to in-frame sequences with V and J called. Missing clones are a known gap in these copies; in checked studies unresolved V genes cover under half, and the rest lacks a known reason. Here the sample has tens of thousands of clones; 88% occur a single time. Of the sample, over 2.5% falls within the top ten clones. The sequenced material came from peripheral blood. The receptors were gathered from a man between 50 and 59 years old with active COVID-19.

The chain is built from TRBV7-8 and TRBJ2-3, with 14 bases that match TRBD2. The germline V gene has CDR1 SGHVS and CDR2 FQNEAQ. CDR3 size: 21 residues. Trimming removed 5 bases from V and 2 bases from J; junction bases left unmatched: 18. The CDR3 DNA reads as TGTGCCAGCAGCCCCGCCCCCGGGACTAGCGGGGGCCTCGCCCTCACAGATACGCAGTATTTT. Its protein is CASSPAPGTSGGLALTDTQYF.

This chain joins TRBV4-3 and TRBJ2-3, with 8 positions matching TRBD2. Germline CDR1 and CDR2: LGHNA and YSLEER. The V gene end was trimmed by 0 bases and the J gene end by 0 bases; junction bases not matched to a gene: 5. The CDR3 has 17 amino acids. DNA for the CDR3: TGCGCCAGCAGCCAAGATTATCCGGGGGGGAGCACAGATACGCAGTATTTT. It translates to CASSQDYPGGSTDTQYF.

This rearrangement joins TRBV21-1 to TRBJ2-1; the table's TRBD1 call for D was not verified on the DNA. TRBV21-1 is shown as a pseudogene. The length of the CDR3 is 16 residues. CDR3 in DNA: TGTGCCAGCAGCGCCGACGAGCCCACAGGATACAATGAGCAGTTCTTC. Protein product: CASSADEPTGYNEQFF.